This TCR beta chain originates from a study of cytomegalovirus exposure and HLA in healthy donors. The study, taken as a whole, reports: In a later analysis, a missense DCLRE1C variant was linked to TCR beta V- and J-gene trimming.

The V gene's germline CDR1 is SGHNT and CDR2 YYREEE (reference sequence). The CDR3 contains 13 residues. The V gene lost 4 bases and the J gene lost 9 bases, with 16 bases spanning the gap. About this clone itself: The antigen is not known.

PCR used 60 Vbeta primers and 13 Jbeta primers. In the authors' workflow: Among the unique TCR beta chains that a later analysis counted, 75 million to 85 million in all, 9.5 million to 11 million were shared. Using immunoSEQ multiplex PCR, the repertoire was profiled, and TCRdb retains in-frame clones only, with some absent. D and trimming were read from the DNA, whereas the V and J calls and clone size are those reported in that table. The sample has some 130,000 clones, about 85% seen once; the top ten hold 1.5% to 2%. Sequenced sample: PBMCs. The source of this sequence is a boy aged 5-17 years in good health and CMV-seronegative. The chain recombines TRBV5-4 with TRBJ2-5, with D unclear. The CDR3 sequence: CASSISSGQAQYF. CDR3 nucleotides: TGTGCCAGCAGCATATCCTCCGGTCAGGCCCAGTACTTC.